A single sample is the source of the 22 T cell receptor beta chains below, sequenced in a study of blood T cell repertoires in COVID-19. The table came from immunoSEQ multiplex PCR; TCRdb's copy has only in-frame clones and leaves some out. The sample includes approximately 27,000 clones, about 86% of them seen just once. Sequences were obtained from peripheral blood. These receptors were taken from a man aged 65 to 79 with acute or convalescent COVID-19.

This sequence joins TRBV7-2 and TRBJ1-2; D ambiguous. This CDR3 spans 14 amino acids. Germline-derived CDR1 and CDR2 are SGHTA and FQGNSA. V lost 1 base, J lost 3 bases, and 9 bases lay in between. The CDR3, as DNA: TGTGCCAGCAGCTTAGAGCGGGTCTACTATGGCTACACCTTC. The encoded protein is CASSLERVYYGYTF.

V gene TRBV4-3 combines with J gene TRBJ2-2; D possibly corresponds to TRBD2 (6 bases). Germline V gene lookup returns CDR1 LGHNA and CDR2 YSLEER. CDR3 length: 18 amino acids. Trimming removed 0 bases at V and 3 bases at J, with 17 bases between. For the CDR3, the DNA is TGCGCCAGCAGCCAAGAAATGGCGGGGACGGATTACACCGGGGAGCTGTTTTTT. Amino acid sequence: CASSQEMAGTDYTGELFF.

The rearrangement links TRBV5-4 to TRBJ2-7, with TRBD2 as a possible D gene (7 bases). Germline CDR1 and CDR2: SGHNT and YYREEE (reference sequence). There are 15 residues in the CDR3. The V end lost 4 bases, the J end lost 3 bases, and 17 bases lay between the germline ends. CDR3: CASSKGGGDNYEQYF. DNA of the CDR3: TGTGCCAGCAGCAAAGGGGGGGGCGATAACTACGAGCAGTACTTC.

The V call is TRBV7-2, the J call TRBJ2-3; 13 bases agree with TRBD2. The CDR3 loop spans 17 amino acids. J lost 5 bases, V lost 1 base, and 6 bases had no gene match. Germline V lookup: CDR1 SGHTA, CDR2 FQGNSA. CDR3 region: CASSLEGGLAGRDTQYF. The CDR3 bases are TGTGCCAGCAGCTTAGAGGGGGGACTAGCGGGGAGAGATACGCAGTATTTT.

The V and J genes are TRBV11-2 and TRBJ2-3; TRBD2 agrees at 7 bases. V lost 4 bases and J lost 3; bases outside the gene matches: 4. CDR3 length: 14 amino acids. In germline, CDR1 is SGHAT, CDR2 FQNNGV. CDR3 sequence: CASSSHGRTDTQYF. The CDR3 coding sequence is TGTGCCAGCAGCTCACACGGGAGGACAGATACGCAGTATTTT.

This sequence joins TRBV10-3 and TRBJ1-2; D is unresolved. The CDR3 runs to 12 residues. Germline loops: CDR1 ENHRY, CDR2 SYGVKD. The V and J ends lost 4 bases and 3 bases respectively, with 6 bases between them. CDR3 DNA: TGTGCCATCAGTGGACTGGACTATGGCTACACCTTC. This encodes CAISGLDYGYTF.

The gene calls are TRBV7-9 and TRBJ2-7; 9 nucleotides agree with TRBD1. The length of the CDR3 is 14 residues. With 5 bases clipped from V and 3 bases from J, the junction kept 5 bases outside the gene matches. CDR1 is SEHNR, CDR2 FQNEAQ, per germline (reference sequence). The CDR3 sequence: CASSPRDRDYEQYF. In DNA form, the CDR3 reads TGTGCCAGCAGCCCTCGGGACAGGGACTACGAGCAGTACTTC.

This CDR3 is CASSLLTGGNEKLFF. The CDR3 DNA reads as TGTGCCAGCAGCCTCTTGACAGGGGGGAATGAAAAACTGTTTTTT. The genes are TRBV7-2 and TRBJ1-4; 9 bases map to TRBD1. The CDR3 has 15 residues. Germline assignment: CDR1 SGHTA and CDR2 FQGNSA. With 5 bases clipped from V and 5 bases from J, the junction kept 6 bases outside the gene matches. Using reference TRBV7-2 and TRBJ1-4 for the parts outside the CDR3, the full variable domain is GAGVSQSPSNKVTEKGKDVELRCDPISGHTALYWYRQSLGQGLEFLIYFQGNSAPDKSGLPSDRFSAERTGGSVSTLTIQRTQQEDSAVYLCASSLLTGGNEKLFFGSGTQLSVL.

This clone was detected once. One end of the junction varies from germline; a read error may be responsible. The rearrangement uses TRBV19 and TRBJ1-1, with 10 bases identical to TRBD1. CDR1 is LNHDA, CDR2 SQIVND, per germline (reference sequence). This CDR3 is built from 16 residues. The CDR3, as DNA: TGTGCCAGTAGCATAGGGACAGGGGCTTCGAACACTGAAGCTTTCTTT. This gives the protein CASSIGTGASNTEAFF.

The chain employs TRBV24-1 and TRBJ2-3; 7 bases match TRBD2. After removal of 8 bases from V and 5 bases from J, the junction contained 9 bases not matched to a gene. Germline lookup yields CDR1 KGHDR and CDR2 SFDVKD. The CDR3 consists of 14 residues. The CDR3 loop is CATKEGGLGDTQYF. CDR3 in DNA: TGTGCCACCAAGGAGGGAGGGCTTGGAGATACGCAGTATTTT.

The J gene is TRBJ1-1, the V gene TRBV4-2; no clear D gene. CDR1 and CDR2 from the germline V gene are LGHNA and YNFKEQ. This CDR3 spans 15 amino acids. V lost 0 bases and J lost 0, with 8 bases in between. CDR3 loop: CASSQDTAMNTEAFF. Written as DNA, the CDR3 is TGTGCCAGCAGCCAAGATACAGCTATGAACACTGAAGCTTTCTTT.

The CDR3 region is CASRPRQGKDYGYTF. CDR3 bases: TGCGCCAGCAGACCTAGACAGGGGAAGGACTATGGCTACACCTTC. The genes are TRBV5-1 and TRBJ1-2; 8 bases match TRBD1. Trimming cost V 5 bases and J 3 bases; bases outside gene matches: 9. The CDR3 totals 15 residues. Germline CDR1 and CDR2: SGHRS and YFSETQ.

The J gene is TRBJ1-4, the V gene TRBV4-2, with no clear D. V lost 4 bases and J lost 5, with 11 bases in between. The CDR3 runs to 14 residues. Germline loops: CDR1 LGHNA, CDR2 YNFKEQ. This CDR3 is CASSPAGLNEKLFF. In nucleotides, the CDR3 is TGTGCCAGCAGCCCAGCGGGGTTGAATGAAAAACTGTTTTTT.

The J gene is TRBJ1-1, the V gene TRBV6-5, with a tentative D call TRBD1 (5 bases). V gave up 2 bases and J gave up 4 bases, with 17 bases separating them. This CDR3 contains 16 residues. The V gene's germline CDR1 is MNHEY and CDR2 SVGAGI. The CDR3: CASSYLSDNPGTEAFF. The CDR3 nucleotides are TGTGCCAGCAGTTACCTCTCGGACAACCCCGGCACTGAAGCTTTCTTT.

The chain links TRBV18 to TRBJ2-3; D remains unclear. In germline, CDR1 is KGHSH, CDR2 LQKENI. The CDR3 consists of 15 residues. Trimming removed 5 bases at V and 5 bases at J, with 17 bases between. The CDR3 region is CASSAPSAGRDTQYF. DNA for the CDR3: TGTGCCAGCTCAGCCCCGAGTGCTGGTAGAGATACGCAGTATTTT.

J is TRBJ2-5 and V is TRBV5-5; D unresolved. V was pared by 0 bases and J by 7 bases, with 13 bases between. The germline CDR1 and CDR2 sequences are SGHKS and YYEKEE (reference sequence). The CDR3 totals 14 residues. The CDR3 region has the DNA TGTGCCAGCAGCTTGGGGCTAGGATTGGGGACCCAGTACTTC. Protein: CASSLGLGLGTQYF.

This chain uses TRBV7-3 with TRBJ2-1, with TRBD1 matching 10 bases. V shed 6 bases, J shed 2 bases, and the junction held 4 bases outside the gene matches. There are 15 residues in the CDR3. Germline assignment: CDR1 SGHTA and CDR2 FQGTGA. In nucleotides, the CDR3 is TGTGCCAGCAGTCCCGGGACAGGGGCCTACAATGAGCAGTTCTTC. Translating it yields CASSPGTGAYNEQFF.

Only one count was recorded for this clone. This rearrangement joins TRBV12-5 to TRBJ2-5; D is uncertain. The V gene's germline CDR1 is LGHNT and CDR2 FRNRAP. V was trimmed by 3 bases and J by 5 bases, leaving 4 bases between them. This CDR3 has 11 amino acids. CDR3 loop: CASGFGETQYF. CDR3 sequence (DNA): TGTGCTAGTGGTTTCGGGGAGACCCAGTACTTC.

The CDR3 DNA follows: TGTGCCAGCAGTCAACAGGGGACGAGTGCAGATACGCAGTATTTT. This gives the protein CASSQQGTSADTQYF. V and J are TRBV6-5 and TRBJ2-3; TRBD1 matches 7 bases. This CDR3 is built from 15 residues. Trimming removed 5 bases from V and 4 bases from J; junction bases left unmatched: 9. Germline CDR1 and CDR2: MNHEY and SVGAGI.

CDR3 DNA sequence: TGTGCCAGCAGCTTAGGGACAGTTAATGAAAAACTGTTTTTT. This sequence encodes CASSLGTVNEKLFF. This chain joins TRBV7-2 and TRBJ1-4; D perhaps matches TRBD1 (6 bases). From germline, CDR1 is SGHTA and CDR2 FQGNSA. V was trimmed by 1 base and J by 4 bases, leaving 7 bases between them. This CDR3 is built from 14 residues.

This chain joins TRBV4-3 and TRBJ2-2; 7 bases match TRBD2. V trimming: 0 bases; J trimming: 3 bases; junction bases outside the gene matches: 4. Germline V gene lookup returns CDR1 LGHNA and CDR2 YSLEER. This CDR3 is built from 16 residues. The CDR3 DNA reads TGCGCCAGCAGCCAAGAGTTGAGCGGGGACACCGGGGAGCTGTTTTTT. It yields the protein CASSQELSGDTGELFF.

This sequence joins TRBV11-3 and TRBJ2-2, with 10 bases fitting TRBD1. The germline V gene encodes CDR1 SGHNT and CDR2 YENEEA. The CDR3 loop spans 20 amino acids. The V and J ends lost 7 bases and 3 bases, in that order; junction bases with no gene match: 20. The CDR3 sequence is CASTVGWDRGKKGDTGELFF. CDR3 DNA: TGTGCCAGCACCGTGGGCTGGGACAGGGGCAAAAAGGGGGACACCGGGGAGCTGTTTTTT.